Shown below are 29 T cell receptor beta chains from a single sample sequenced in a study of T cell responses to AZD1222 COVID-19 vaccine. The assay was immunoSEQ multiplex PCR, and TCRdb's table has in-frame clones only and misses some. The sample has about 150,000 clones, about 89% seen once; the top ten hold approximately 9.1%. The material was peripheral blood, obtained 28 days after the second AZD1222 dose. The origin of the receptors is an adult who received the AZD1222 COVID-19 vaccine.

In nucleotides, the CDR3 is TGTGCCACCAGTGATTTGCGGGCCGGGAGGGCCAATGAGCAGTTCTTC. Its translation is CATSDLRAGRANEQFF. This rearrangement joins TRBV24-1 to TRBJ2-1, with 8 bases matching TRBD2. The V segment lost 0 bases and the J segment 6 bases; nucleotides outside the gene matches: 6. This CDR3 comprises 16 residues. Germline V lookup: CDR1 KGHDR, CDR2 SFDVKD.

This chain joins TRBV5-4 and TRBJ2-3, with D uncertain. The germline gives CDR1 SGHNT, CDR2 YYREEE (reference sequence). CDR3 length: 15 amino acids. Trimming took 5 bases from V and 0 from J, leaving 13 bases between them. CDR3 region: CASRDQRASTDTQYF. CDR3 nucleotide sequence: TGTGCCAGCAGGGACCAAAGGGCTAGCACAGATACGCAGTATTTT.

J is TRBJ1-4 and V is TRBV28, with D hard to call. The germline V and J ends were trimmed by 5 bases and 4 bases, with 11 bases remaining between them. CDR1 is MDHEN, CDR2 SYDVKM, per germline. The CDR3 totals 14 residues. The DNA for the CDR3 is TGTGCCAGCAGTGAGAACACGGGTAATGAAAAACTGTTTTTT. This sequence encodes CASSENTGNEKLFF.

This sequence joins TRBV2 and TRBJ1-5, with D perhaps TRBD1 (5 bases). The germline CDR1 and CDR2 sequences are SNHLY and FYNNEI. The CDR3 is 13 residues long. The V end lost 7 bases, the J end lost 6 bases, and 13 bases lay between the germline ends. CDR3 in amino acids: CASTQGLGQPQHF. CDR3 DNA sequence: TGTGCCAGCACCCAGGGATTGGGTCAGCCCCAGCATTTT. Full variable domain (rest looked up from reference TRBV2 and TRBJ1-5): EPEVTQTPSHQVTQMGQEVILRCVPISNHLYFYWYRQILGQKVEFLVSFYNNEISEKSEIFDDQFSVERPDGSNFTLKIRSTKLEDSAMYFCASTQGLGQPQHFGDGTRLSIL.

The V and J genes are TRBV7-2 and TRBJ2-5; D perhaps matches TRBD2 (6 bases). The germline gives CDR1 SGHTA, CDR2 FQGNSA. The CDR3 totals 15 residues. V was pared by 2 bases and J by 6 bases, with 16 bases between. The CDR3 region is CASSLRDGEEKTQYF. Here the CDR3 DNA reads TGTGCCAGCAGCTTAAGGGACGGGGAGGAGAAGACCCAGTACTTC.

The rearrangement uses TRBV2 and TRBJ1-1; D not resolved. Trimming took 4 bases from V and 1 from J, leaving 7 bases between them. This CDR3 region has 13 residues. Looked up from germline, CDR1 is SNHLY and CDR2 is FYNNEI. The CDR3 loop reads CASSVTENTEAFF. The CDR3 nucleotides are TGTGCCAGCAGTGTGACCGAGAACACTGAAGCTTTCTTT.

The chain links TRBV27 to TRBJ1-2; D is ambiguous. This CDR3 has 12 residues. Germline V gives CDR1 MNHEY, CDR2 SMNVEV (reference sequence). V was pared by 3 bases and J by 8 bases, with 10 bases between. The DNA of the CDR3 is TGTGCCAGCAGTTTCGACCTAAAGGGCTACACCTTC. Its translation: CASSFDLKGYTF.

This chain uses TRBV5-1 with TRBJ1-1; TRBD1 is a possible D gene (5 bases). Trimming pared 0 bases from V and 10 bases from J, leaving 19 bases between. This CDR3 is 15 amino acids long. CDR1 and CDR2 (germline): SGHRS, YFSETQ. The CDR3 nucleotides read TGCGCCAGCAGCTTGGCGTTGGACACTCTAAGCGGAGCTTTCTTT. It translates to CASSLALDTLSGAFF.

The V gene is TRBV13, the J gene TRBJ1-1; 8 bases are a match to TRBD1. The germline V gene has CDR1 PRHDT and CDR2 FYEKMQ (reference sequence). This CDR3 contains 12 residues. V lost 4 bases, J lost 10 bases, and 5 bases stayed unmatched. The CDR3 DNA reads TGTGCCAGCAGCTCCGGACAGGGTGGAGCTTTCTTT. Amino acid sequence: CASSSGQGGAFF.

The chain links TRBV5-4 to TRBJ2-2, with 7 bases fitting TRBD1. With 0 bases clipped from V and 7 bases from J, the junction kept 9 bases outside the gene matches. This CDR3 is 16 amino acids long. CDR1 and CDR2 (germline): SGHNT, YYREEE (reference sequence). The CDR3 reads CASSLGGQVNGGELFF. The CDR3 DNA reads as TGTGCCAGCAGCTTGGGTGGACAGGTAAACGGCGGGGAGCTGTTTTTT.

The J gene is TRBJ2-1, the V gene TRBV7-6; TRBD2 matches 9 bases. After removal of 2 bases from V and 5 bases from J, the junction contained 7 bases not matched to a gene. The CDR3 runs to 16 residues. Germline-derived CDR1 and CDR2 are SGHVS and FNYEAQ. In DNA, the CDR3 is TGTGCCAGCAGCTTAAACTGGGGACTAGCAGACAATGAGCAGTTCTTC. Protein product: CASSLNWGLADNEQFF. Full variable domain (outside the CDR3, taken from reference TRBV7-6 and TRBJ2-1): GAGVSQSPRYKVTKRGQDVALRCDPISGHVSLYWYRQALGQGPEFLTYFNYEAQQDKSGLPNDRFSAERPEGSISTLTIQRTEQRDSAMYRCASSLNWGLADNEQFFGPGTRLTVL.

The chain's CDR3 is CASSFGITGWGNEKLFF. DNA for the CDR3: TGTGCCAGCAGCTTCGGGATCACAGGTTGGGGTAATGAAAAACTGTTTTTT. The chain uses TRBV5-6 and TRBJ1-4; D might be TRBD1 (5 bases). Germline V gene sequence: CDR1 SGHDT, CDR2 YYEEEE. V was cut by 2 bases and J by 4 bases, with 18 bases left in between. The CDR3 is made up of 17 amino acids.

The chain has TRBV6-2 or TRBV6-3 and TRBJ2-5; 7 nucleotides align to TRBD1. V gave up 2 bases and J gave up 5 bases; unmatched junction bases: 2. Germline CDR1 reads MNHEY; CDR2 reads SVGEGT. The length of the CDR3 is 13 residues. The CDR3 loop is CASSYRGPETQYF. The CDR3, as DNA: TGTGCCAGCAGTTACAGGGGGCCGGAGACCCAGTACTTC.

The chain's CDR3 is CASSKPGTGRSEQYF. CDR3 sequence (DNA): TGCGCCAGCAGCAAACCAGGGACAGGGCGGTCCGAGCAGTACTTC. This chain connects TRBV5-1 to TRBJ2-7, with 9 bases aligning to TRBD1. Germline V gene sequence: CDR1 SGHRS, CDR2 YFSETQ. The length of the CDR3 is 15 residues. The V and J ends lost 4 bases and 6 bases, in that order; junction bases with no gene match: 11. Drawing the rest from reference TRBV5-1 and TRBJ2-7, the complete variable domain is KAGVTQTPRYLIKTRGQQVTLSCSPISGHRSVSWYQQTPGQGLQFLFEYFSETQRNKGNFPGRFSGRQFSNSRSEMNVSTLELGDSALYLCASSKPGTGRSEQYFGPGTRLTVT.

The V and J genes are TRBV7-2 and TRBJ1-5; a possible D gene is TRBD1 (6 bases). V was clipped by 4 bases and J by 4 bases, with 8 bases between them. Germline V gives CDR1 SGHTA, CDR2 FQGNSA. This CDR3 is built from 13 residues. Written as DNA, the CDR3 is TGTGCCAGCAGCTCACAGGGTAATCAGCCCCAGCATTTT. Translation gives CASSSQGNQPQHF.

This clone has only one observation. This chain connects TRBV4-2 to TRBJ2-7, with D unclear. CDR3 size: 13 residues. V was shortened by 3 bases and J by 0 bases, with 6 bases between the two germline ends. Germline lookup yields CDR1 LGHNA and CDR2 YNFKEQ. In nucleotides, the CDR3 is TGTGCCAGCAGCCATTCACCCTCCTACGAGCAGTACTTC. Amino acids: CASSHSPSYEQYF.

The rearrangement joins TRBV2 to TRBJ2-1; 7 bases line up with TRBD2. Germline assignment: CDR1 SNHLY and CDR2 FYNNEI. The CDR3 length is 14 residues. Trimming removed 7 bases from V and 3 bases from J; junction bases left unmatched: 6. DNA of the CDR3: TGTGCCAGCATACGCGGGAGTAACTACAATGAGCAGTTCTTC. Its translation is CASIRGSNYNEQFF.

This chain joins TRBV5-1 and TRBJ1-6; 9 positions agree with TRBD1. Per the germline V gene, CDR1 is SGHRS and CDR2 is YFSETQ. Trimming took 4 bases from V and 7 from J; bases not matched to a gene: 9. This CDR3 has 16 amino acids. The CDR3 DNA reads TGCGCCAGCAGCGCTACGGACAGGGGAGGCAATTCACCCCTCCACTTT. Its translation: CASSATDRGGNSPLHF. The full variable domain, in which reference TRBV5-1 and TRBJ1-6 provide the parts outside the CDR3, is KAGVTQTPRYLIKTRGQQVTLSCSPISGHRSVSWYQQTPGQGLQFLFEYFSETQRNKGNFPGRFSGRQFSNSRSEMNVSTLELGDSALYLCASSATDRGGNSPLHFGNGTRLTVT.

The V and J genes are TRBV7-9 and TRBJ2-7, with 9 bases aligning to TRBD1. CDR3 length: 14 amino acids. Germline lookup yields CDR1 SEHNR and CDR2 FQNEAQ (reference sequence). Trimming removed 1 base from V and 4 bases from J; junction bases left unmatched: 2. The DNA of the CDR3 is TGTGCCAGCAGCTTAGGGACAGGGGTATACGAGCAGTACTTC. It is translated as CASSLGTGVYEQYF.

A few counts support this clone. Relative to the germline gene, one junction end is altered; a read error may explain this. The gene calls are TRBV6-1 and TRBJ2-1; 11 nucleotides align to TRBD1. CDR3 length: 15 amino acids. Germline CDR1 and CDR2: MNHNS and SASEGT. The CDR3 DNA sequence: TGTGCCAGCAGAGAAGGGACAGGGGGTGAAAATGAGCAGTTCTTC. Protein product: CASREGTGGENEQFF.

V usage is TRBV19 and J usage is TRBJ2-1, with D perhaps matching TRBD1 (6 bases). The CDR3 is 15 residues long. Germline V CDR1 and CDR2: LNHDA, SQIVND (reference sequence). V shed 5 bases and J shed 1 base, with 12 bases lying between them. The CDR3 coding sequence is TGTGCCAGTAGTGCCCTACAGGGATCCTACAATGAGCAGTTCTTC. Amino acids: CASSALQGSYNEQFF.

This sequence joins TRBV7-8 and TRBJ1-3; D is unclear. Trimming removed 1 base at V and 1 base at J, with 5 bases between. Germline lookup yields CDR1 SGHVS and CDR2 FQNEAQ. This CDR3 comprises 14 residues. CDR3 nucleotide sequence: TGTGCCAGCAGCTTAGTGGGTTCTGGAAACACCATATATTTT. This translates into CASSLVGSGNTIYF.

The chain carries TRBV5-1 and TRBJ1-2; the D is unclear. Looked up from germline, CDR1 is SGHRS and CDR2 is YFSETQ. This CDR3 has 12 residues. V lost 4 bases, J lost 6 bases, and 10 bases lay in between. This CDR3 is CASSPAGDGYTF. CDR3 nucleotides: TGCGCCAGCAGCCCCGCCGGCGATGGCTACACCTTC.

The chain is built from TRBV16 and TRBJ1-2; D possibly corresponds to TRBD1 (6 bases). Germline V gene data show CDR1 as KGHSY and CDR2 as FQNENV. Between the trimmed V and J ends, which lost 8 bases and 8 bases, there was a span of 15 bases. CDR3 length: 12 residues. The CDR3 region has the DNA TGTGCCAGCGAGGAGACAGGATACGGCTACACCTTC. It encodes CASEETGYGYTF.

V gene TRBV3-1 (or the pseudogene TRBV3-2) combines with J gene TRBJ2-1; 9 nucleotides agree with TRBD2. The CDR3 length is 17 residues. The V gene end was trimmed by 0 bases and the J gene end by 3 bases; junction bases not matched to a gene: 6. The germline V gene encodes CDR1 LGHDT and CDR2 YNNKEL (reference sequence). The CDR3 sequence: CASSQDRLAGFYNEQFF. As DNA, the CDR3 is TGTGCCAGCAGCCAAGATCGGCTAGCGGGGTTCTACAATGAGCAGTTCTTC.

This chain joins TRBV7-2 and TRBJ1-6, with D possibly being TRBD1 (6 bases). V was clipped by 5 bases and J by 6 bases, with 17 bases between them. The CDR3 spans 16 residues. Germline values: CDR1 SGHTA, CDR2 FQGNSA. CDR3 sequence (DNA): TGTGCCAGCAGCATAACCGGGACAAAAGCTAATTCACCCCTCCACTTT. This codes for CASSITGTKANSPLHF.

This clone appeared once. The CDR3 DNA reads TGTGCCAGCAGTTACGACAGGGTCGGGACAGGGGTCTCCGAGCAGTACTTC. The encoded protein is CASSYDRVGTGVSEQYF. The rearrangement links TRBV6-2 or TRBV6-3 to TRBJ2-7, with TRBD1 identical over 10 bases. Germline CDR1 is MNHEY and CDR2 is SVGEGT. Germline trimming cut 2 bases from V and 6 bases from J; bases unmatched to any gene: 13. The CDR3 loop spans 17 amino acids.

This clone was observed a few times. This sequence joins TRBV7-2 and TRBJ2-5; no clear D gene. The germline gives CDR1 SGHTA, CDR2 FQGNSA. The CDR3 sequence is 12 residues long. V lost 4 bases and J 4 bases, leaving 7 bases between the germline ends. The DNA for the CDR3 is TGTGCCAGCAGCTCGAGAGGAGAGACCCAGTACTTC. It is translated as CASSSRGETQYF.

In this sample, this clone turned up a few times. The chain couples TRBV14 to TRBJ2-1; D is unresolved. Per the germline V gene, CDR1 is SGHDN and CDR2 is FVKESK. This CDR3 region has 16 residues. V was shortened by 4 bases and J by 0 bases, with 13 bases between the two germline ends. In nucleotides, the CDR3 is TGTGCCAGCAGCCTCTTTGGTGCGAGCTCCTACAATGAGCAGTTCTTC. Residues: CASSLFGASSYNEQFF.